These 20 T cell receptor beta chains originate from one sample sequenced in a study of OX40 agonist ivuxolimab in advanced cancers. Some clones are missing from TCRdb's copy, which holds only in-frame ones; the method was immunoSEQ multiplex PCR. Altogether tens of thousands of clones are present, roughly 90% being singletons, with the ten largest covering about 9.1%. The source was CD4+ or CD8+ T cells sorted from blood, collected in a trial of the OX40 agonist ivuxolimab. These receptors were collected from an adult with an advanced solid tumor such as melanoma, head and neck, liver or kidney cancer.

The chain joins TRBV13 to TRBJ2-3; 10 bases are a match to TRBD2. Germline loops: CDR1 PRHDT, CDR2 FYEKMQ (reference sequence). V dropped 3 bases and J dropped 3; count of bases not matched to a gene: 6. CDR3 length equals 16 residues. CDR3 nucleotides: TGTGCCAGCAGCTTTGTAGCGGGGGGTAGTACAGATACGCAGTATTTT. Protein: CASSFVAGGSTDTQYF.

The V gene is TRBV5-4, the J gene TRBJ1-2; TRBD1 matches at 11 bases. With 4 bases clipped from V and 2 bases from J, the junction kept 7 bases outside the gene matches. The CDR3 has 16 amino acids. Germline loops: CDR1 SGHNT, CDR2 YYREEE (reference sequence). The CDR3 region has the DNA TGTGCCAGCAGCCTGGGGACAGGGGGTTTCAACTATGGCTACACCTTC. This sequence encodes CASSLGTGGFNYGYTF. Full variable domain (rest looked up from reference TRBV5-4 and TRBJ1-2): ETGVTQSPTHLIKTRGQQVTLRCSSQSGHNTVSWYQQALGQGPQFIFQYYREEENGRGNFPPRFSGLQFPNYSSELNVNALELDDSALYLCASSLGTGGFNYGYTFGSGTRLTVV.

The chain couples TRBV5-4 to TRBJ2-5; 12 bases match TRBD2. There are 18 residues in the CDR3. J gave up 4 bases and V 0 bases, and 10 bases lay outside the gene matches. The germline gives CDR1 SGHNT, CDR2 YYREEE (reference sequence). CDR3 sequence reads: CASSLDPRLAGGSETQYF. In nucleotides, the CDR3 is TGTGCCAGCAGCTTGGACCCCCGGCTAGCGGGGGGGTCAGAGACCCAGTACTTC.

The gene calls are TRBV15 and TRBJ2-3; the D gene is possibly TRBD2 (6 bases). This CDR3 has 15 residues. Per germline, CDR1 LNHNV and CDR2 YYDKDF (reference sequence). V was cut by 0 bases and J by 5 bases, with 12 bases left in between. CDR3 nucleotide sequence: TGTGCCACCAGCAGAGATAGACTAGAGATAGATACGCAGTATTTT. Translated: CATSRDRLEIDTQYF.

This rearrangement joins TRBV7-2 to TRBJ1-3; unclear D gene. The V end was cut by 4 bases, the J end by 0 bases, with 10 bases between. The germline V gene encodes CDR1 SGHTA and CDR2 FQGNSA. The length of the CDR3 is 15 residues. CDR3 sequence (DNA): TGTGCCAGCAGCTCAACAGCATTCTCTGGAAACACCATATATTTT. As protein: CASSSTAFSGNTIYF.

CDR3 coding DNA: TGCGCCAGCAGCTCCTGGGGAGATACGCAGTATTTT. It encodes CASSSWGDTQYF. The chain is built from TRBV5-1 and TRBJ2-3; D uncertain. V was cut by 3 bases and J by 5 bases, with 7 bases left in between. Germline V lookup: CDR1 SGHRS, CDR2 YFSETQ. The CDR3 sequence is 12 residues long.

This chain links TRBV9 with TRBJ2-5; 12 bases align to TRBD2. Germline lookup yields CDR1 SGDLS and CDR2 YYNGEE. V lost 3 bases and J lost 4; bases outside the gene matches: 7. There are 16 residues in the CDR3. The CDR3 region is CASSAGLAGRRETQYF. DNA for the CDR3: TGTGCCAGCAGCGCCGGACTAGCGGGGAGGAGAGAGACCCAGTACTTC.

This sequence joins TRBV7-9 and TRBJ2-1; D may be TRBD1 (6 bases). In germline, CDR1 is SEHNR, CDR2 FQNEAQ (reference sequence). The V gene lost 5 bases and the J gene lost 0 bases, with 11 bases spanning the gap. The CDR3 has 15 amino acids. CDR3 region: CASSPGQFSYNEQFF. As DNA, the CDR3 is TGTGCCAGCAGCCCCGGACAGTTCTCCTACAATGAGCAGTTCTTC. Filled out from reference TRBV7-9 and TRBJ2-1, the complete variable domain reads DTGVSQNPRHKITKRGQNVTFRCDPISEHNRLYWYRQTLGQGPEFLTYFQNEAQLEKSRLLSDRFSAERPKGSFSTLEIQRTEQGDSAMYLCASSPGQFSYNEQFFGPGTRLTVL.

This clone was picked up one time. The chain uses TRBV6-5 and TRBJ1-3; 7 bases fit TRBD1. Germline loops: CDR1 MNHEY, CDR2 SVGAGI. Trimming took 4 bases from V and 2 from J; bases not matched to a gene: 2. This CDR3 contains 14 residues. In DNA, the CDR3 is TGTGCCAGCAGTTTGGGACAGCCTGGAAACACCATATATTTT. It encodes CASSLGQPGNTIYF.

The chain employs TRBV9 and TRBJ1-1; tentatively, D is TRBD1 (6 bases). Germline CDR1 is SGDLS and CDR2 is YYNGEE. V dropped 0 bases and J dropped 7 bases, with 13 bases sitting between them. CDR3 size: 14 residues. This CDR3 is CASSVAPGVDEAFF. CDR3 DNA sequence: TGTGCCAGCAGCGTAGCCCCAGGGGTAGATGAAGCTTTCTTT. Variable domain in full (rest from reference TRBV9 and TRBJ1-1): DSGVTQTPKHLITATGQRVTLRCSPRSGDLSVYWYQQSLDQGLQFLIQYYNGEERAKGNILERFSAQQFPDLHSELNLSSLELGDSALYFCASSVAPGVDEAFFGQGTRLTVV.

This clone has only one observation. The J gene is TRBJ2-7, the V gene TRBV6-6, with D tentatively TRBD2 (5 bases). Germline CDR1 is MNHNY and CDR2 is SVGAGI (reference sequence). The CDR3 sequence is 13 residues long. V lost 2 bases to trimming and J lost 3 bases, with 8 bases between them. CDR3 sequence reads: CASSYKRSYEQYF. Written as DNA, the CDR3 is TGTGCCAGCAGTTACAAGCGGAGCTACGAGCAGTACTTC.

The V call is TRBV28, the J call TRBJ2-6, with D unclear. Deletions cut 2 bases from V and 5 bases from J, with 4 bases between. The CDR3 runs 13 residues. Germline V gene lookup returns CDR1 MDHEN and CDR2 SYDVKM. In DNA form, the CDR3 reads TGTGCCAGCAGTTTACTCAGGGCCAACGTCCTGACTTTC. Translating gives CASSLLRANVLTF.

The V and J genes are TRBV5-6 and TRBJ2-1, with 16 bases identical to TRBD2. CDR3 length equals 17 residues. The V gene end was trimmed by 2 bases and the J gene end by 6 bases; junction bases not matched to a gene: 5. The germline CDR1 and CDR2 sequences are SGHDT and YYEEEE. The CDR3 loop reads CASSLTGTSGGANEQFF. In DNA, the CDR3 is TGTGCCAGCAGCTTAACCGGGACTAGCGGGGGGGCCAATGAGCAGTTCTTC.

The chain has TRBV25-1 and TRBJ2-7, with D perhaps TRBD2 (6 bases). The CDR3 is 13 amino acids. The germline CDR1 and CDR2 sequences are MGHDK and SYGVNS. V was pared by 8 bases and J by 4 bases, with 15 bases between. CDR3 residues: CASSRLDSYEQYF. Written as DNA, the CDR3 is TGTGCCAGCTCTAGACTAGATTCGTACGAGCAGTACTTC.

CDR3 in amino acids: CASSIIQINQPQHF. CDR3 coding DNA: TGTGCCAGTAGTATTATACAGATCAATCAGCCCCAGCATTTT. The rearrangement links TRBV19 to TRBJ1-5; no definite D call. V shed 3 bases and J shed 3 bases, with 9 bases lying between them. The CDR3 spans 14 residues. CDR1 and CDR2 (germline): LNHDA, SQIVND (reference sequence).

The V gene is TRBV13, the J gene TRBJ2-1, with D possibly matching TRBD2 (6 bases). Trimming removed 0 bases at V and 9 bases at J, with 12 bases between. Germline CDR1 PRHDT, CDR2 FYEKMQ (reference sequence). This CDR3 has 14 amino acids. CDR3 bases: TGTGCCAGCAGCTTAGGAGGTAGCGGTATTGAGCAGTTCTTC. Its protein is CASSLGGSGIEQFF. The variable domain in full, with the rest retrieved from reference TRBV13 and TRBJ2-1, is AAGVIQSPRHLIKEKRETATLKCYPIPRHDTVYWYQQGPGQDPQFLISFYEKMQSDKGSIPDRFSAQQFSDYHSELNMSSLELGDSALYFCASSLGGSGIEQFFGPGTRLTVL.

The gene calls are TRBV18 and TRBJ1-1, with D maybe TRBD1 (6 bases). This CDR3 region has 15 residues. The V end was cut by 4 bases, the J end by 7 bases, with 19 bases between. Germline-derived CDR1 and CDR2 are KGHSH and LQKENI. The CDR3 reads CASSLQGRADNEAFF. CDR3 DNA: TGTGCCAGCTCACTGCAGGGGCGGGCGGACAATGAAGCTTTCTTT.

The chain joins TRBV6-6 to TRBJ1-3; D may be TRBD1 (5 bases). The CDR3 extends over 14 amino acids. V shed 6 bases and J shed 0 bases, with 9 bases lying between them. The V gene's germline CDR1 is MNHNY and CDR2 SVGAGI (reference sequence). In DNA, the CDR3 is TGTGCCAGCAGCAGACAGAGCTCTGGAAACACCATATATTTT. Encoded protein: CASSRQSSGNTIYF.

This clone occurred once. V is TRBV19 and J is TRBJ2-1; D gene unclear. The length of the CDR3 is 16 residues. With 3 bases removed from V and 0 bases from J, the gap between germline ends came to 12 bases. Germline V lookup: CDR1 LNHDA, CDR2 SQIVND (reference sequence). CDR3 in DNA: TGTGCCAGTAGTATTTCCCCTTTCTACTCCTACAATGAGCAGTTCTTC. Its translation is CASSISPFYSYNEQFF.

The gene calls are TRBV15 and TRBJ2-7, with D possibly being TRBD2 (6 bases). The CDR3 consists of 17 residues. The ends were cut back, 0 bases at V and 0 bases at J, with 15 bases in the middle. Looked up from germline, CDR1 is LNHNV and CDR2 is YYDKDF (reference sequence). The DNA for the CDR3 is TGTGCCACCAGCAGAGATCGGGGGAGGCGATCCTCCTACGAGCAGTACTTC. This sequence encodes CATSRDRGRRSSYEQYF.